Ten or more counts support the clone carrying this TCR beta chain. As yet, its antigen is unknown. This specimen belongs to a study of regulatory T cells in long-lasting Graves disease. Study details: Freshly diagnosed Graves' patients had used antithyroid drugs for under 3 months.

In building TCR beta libraries, iRepertoire HTBI primers were used together with Arm-PCR of CDR3 regions. TCRdb reprocessed the multiplex PCR reads with MiXCR, giving one entry per CDR3 protein. The sample contains roughly 610,000 distinct CDR3 sequences, roughly a sixth of which appear only once. The study, taken as a whole, reports: Shared public clonotypes totalled 2,741 in persistent patients, compared with roughly 970 in new patients.

As to time point: newly diagnosed GD, antithyroid drugs for less than 3 months. Isolated PBMC RNA provided the starting material for the TCR library. The CDR3 length is 15 residues. The V end was cut by 2 bases, the J end by 0 bases, with 10 bases between. CDR1 is SEHNR and CDR2 is FQNEAQ in the germline V gene (reference sequence). This same sample was also taken into another study, of T cells in Graves' hyperthyroidism and ophthalmopathy. From that report: Across 18 months, stable Graves' hyperthyroidism was marked by no progression to ophthalmopathy.

The V gene is TRBV7-9, the J gene TRBJ2-5, with a possible D match to TRBD1 (5 bases). The sample here was peripheral blood mononuclear cells (PBMCs), taken at new diagnosis, from a patient treated with antithyroid drugs. The TCR originated in a man aged 18 to 30 with Graves disease. The CDR3 spells CASSLWVRDQETQYF. CDR3 sequence (DNA): TGTGCCAGCAGCTTATGGGTCAGGGACCAAGAGACCCAGTACTTC.